This T cell receptor beta chain was identified during a study of T cells in Graves' hyperthyroidism and ophthalmopathy. About the study: Peripheral blood was collected at initial diagnosis, before any treatment.

Template material for amplifying TCR beta CDR3 regions consisted of RNA transcripts. TCR CDR3 underwent first-round RT-PCR with the HTBI primer set. TCRdb called the multiplex PCR reads again in MiXCR, with one record for every CDR3 protein. Of around 250,000 distinct CDR3 sequences in the sample, about 14% were seen once. Study outcomes and limitations: Ophthalmopathy was model-predicted a median around 6.1 months pre-onset.

PBMCs came from around 9.7 ml fresh peripheral blood. This clonotype was seen a handful of times. Its target is unknown. After removal of 3 bases from V and 5 bases from J, the junction contained 18 bases not matched to a gene. Germline V gene lookup returns CDR1 SGHNT and CDR2 YYREEE (reference sequence). CDR3 size: 19 residues. Input material: blood. The receptor's source is a woman between 40 and 50 years old with Graves' hyperthyroidism that later progressed to Graves' ophthalmopathy. J is TRBJ2-5 and V is TRBV5-4, with 11 bases that match TRBD2. For the CDR3, the DNA is TGTGCCAGCAGCTACGTCTTGGGGGACCTGACTAGCGGGAAGGAGACCCAGTACTTC. Encoded protein: CASSYVLGDLTSGKETQYF. Variable domain in full (rest from reference TRBV5-4 and TRBJ2-5): ETGVTQSPTHLIKTRGQQVTLRCSSQSGHNTVSWYQQALGQGPQFIFQYYREEENGRGNFPPRFSGLQFPNYSSELNVNALELDDSALYLCASSYVLGDLTSGKETQYFGPGTRLLVL.